This TCR beta chain was obtained from a study of CD8 T cells in ankylosing spondylitis (dated by TCRdb to the late 2010s). In terms of the full investigation: The study set out to find disease-linked TCR variants by profiling T cell receptor beta repertoires in ankylosing spondylitis patients and healthy donors. The whole study cohort included roughly 110 healthy donors and 25 ankylosing spondylitis patients. Samples of peripheral blood were taken, and for ankylosing spondylitis patients, synovial fluid was collected as well.

Relative to germline, V is missing 1 base and J is missing 11 bases, with 8 bases of the junction outside any gene match. CDR1 and CDR2 are read off the germline V gene (reference sequence) as DFQATT and SNEGSKA. The CDR3 covers 13 residues, taking in both the cysteine and the phenylalanine. The entry retains the CDR3 DNA only, 39 bases that are in frame from base 1. The research as a whole found: According to the report, matched synovial fluid samples from ankylosing spondylitis patients were significantly enriched for the disease-linked clones. Some motif variants had previously been reported in the synovial fluid and blood of reactive arthritis patients, which suggests shared mechanisms of disease initiation. A CD8+ phenotype was shown by the disease-linked clones, which were found at relatively low frequencies in peripheral blood. Blood from ankylosing spondylitis patients appeared to be characterized by a TCR beta motif composed of about eight highly homologous amino acid variants.

The instrument was an Illumina HiSeq 2500. Quantitative 5'-RACE with molecular barcodes was used to prepare TCR beta libraries. Processing in the source paper ran as follows. A new computational method, built on a probabilistic model of VDJ rearrangement, was used to identify disease-linked TCR variants. In-frame beta chains were kept once TCRdb had trimmed the public reads at Q25 with fastp and called clones with MiXCR. Each record represents a unique CDR3 protein, reported with the most common genes and DNA among its rows. These V and J calls are TCRdb output, not the study's own analysis. The sample table holds approximately 550,000 distinct CDR3 sequences, of which 10% to 15% were seen once. 6.8% of the sample is taken by the ten largest. This clonotype was found a few times. No antigen is known for it. Base qualities were left out, and no much larger clone turns up one base away.

Specimen: blood, either unsorted or a sorted T cell fraction (not recorded which). The sequence is built from TRBV20-1 and TRBJ1-1; TRBD1 matches 9 bases in the middle. The origin of this receptor is a male donor with ankylosing spondylitis. The sequence in DNA is TGCAGTGCTAGAGCTTCTCGGACAGGGGTGGCTTTCTTT. It is translated as CSARASRTGVAFF.